The 19 T cell receptor beta chains below were found in one sample sequenced in a study of T cell responses to AZD1222 COVID-19 vaccine. Generated by immunoSEQ multiplex PCR, the TCRdb table keeps only in-frame clones and is missing some. The sample lists 80,000 or so clones, about 74% occurring once. Sequencing used peripheral blood, obtained 28 days after the second dose of the MenACWY control vaccine. The source is an adult who received the MenACWY meningococcal vaccine as a control.

The chain links TRBV2 to TRBJ1-5; a weak D match, TRBD1 (6 bases). This CDR3 is built from 13 residues. V lost 7 bases and J lost 8, with 15 bases in between. CDR1 is SNHLY, CDR2 FYNNEI, per germline. CDR3 coding DNA: TGTGCCAGCACCTGGAGGGGGGAAGAGCCCCAGCATTTT. This translates into CASTWRGEEPQHF.

The V gene is TRBV2, the J gene TRBJ2-1; a possible D gene is TRBD2 (7 bases). V lost 2 bases and J lost 2, with 13 bases in between. The CDR3 is made up of 16 amino acids. Germline loops: CDR1 SNHLY, CDR2 FYNNEI. The CDR3 protein is CASSERSGGPYNEQFF. In DNA form, the CDR3 reads TGTGCCAGCAGTGAACGGTCCGGGGGGCCCTACAATGAGCAGTTCTTC.

V and J are TRBV4-1 and TRBJ1-5, with 9 bases lining up with TRBD1. CDR1 and CDR2 (germline): MGHRA, YSYEKL. The V segment lost 4 bases and the J segment 6 bases; nucleotides outside the gene matches: 10. The length of the CDR3 is 16 residues. CDR3 region: CASSPKLQGASQPQHF. CDR3 in DNA: TGCGCCAGCAGCCCCAAATTACAGGGGGCTAGTCAGCCCCAGCATTTT.

The V and J genes are TRBV27 and TRBJ2-3; 10 bases are a match to TRBD2. This CDR3 spans 15 amino acids. V was clipped by 3 bases and J by 4 bases; unmatched bases: 4. Germline V gives CDR1 MNHEY, CDR2 SMNVEV (reference sequence). The CDR3 loop is CASSLSSGSADTQYF. DNA of the CDR3: TGTGCCAGCAGTTTGTCTAGCGGGAGCGCAGATACGCAGTATTTT.

This clone came up a few times. V is TRBV14 and J is TRBJ1-6, with TRBD1 identical over 7 bases. CDR3 length equals 14 residues. The V segment lost 4 bases and the J segment 7 bases; nucleotides outside the gene matches: 4. Germline V gene lookup returns CDR1 SGHDN and CDR2 FVKESK. The CDR3 protein is CASSPGTANSPLHF. CDR3 in DNA: TGTGCCAGCAGCCCCGGGACAGCAAATTCACCCCTCCACTTT.

The rearrangement joins TRBV29-1 to TRBJ1-5, with D maybe TRBD1 (5 bases). The ends were cut back, 5 bases at V and 2 bases at J, with 10 bases in the middle. The CDR3 loop spans 13 amino acids. Germline V gene lookup returns CDR1 SQVTM and CDR2 ANQGSEA. The CDR3 region is CSVLTGGNQPQHF. The CDR3 nucleotides are TGCAGCGTTTTAACGGGGGGCAATCAGCCCCAGCATTTT.

This chain connects TRBV7-6 to TRBJ1-5; D is unresolved. The CDR3 totals 11 residues. Germline loops: CDR1 SGHVS, CDR2 FNYEAQ. Trimming left V 5 bases short and J 11 bases short, with 10 bases between. The CDR3 is CASSARDSQHF. DNA for the CDR3: TGTGCCAGCAGCGCAAGGGATTCCCAGCATTTT.

The V call is TRBV9, the J call TRBJ2-7, with D uncertain. The V gene's germline CDR1 is SGDLS and CDR2 YYNGEE. The CDR3 covers 13 residues. Trimming cost V 0 bases and J 3 bases, with 7 bases left between them. The CDR3 nucleotides are TGTGCCAGCAGCGTAGCTAATGGCTACGAGCAGTACTTC. Its protein product is CASSVANGYEQYF.

The chain uses TRBV19 and TRBJ2-1; 8 positions agree with TRBD2. Germline values: CDR1 LNHDA, CDR2 SQIVND (reference sequence). The CDR3 loop spans 17 amino acids. V lost 5 bases to trimming and J lost 7 bases; unmatched junction nucleotides: 16. Here the CDR3 DNA reads TGTGCCAGTAGTCCGGGACTAGTAGAACGAGGAAGGAATGAGCAGTTCTTC. Amino acids: CASSPGLVERGRNEQFF.

This rearrangement joins TRBV3-1 (or the pseudogene TRBV3-2) to TRBJ2-1; tentatively, D is TRBD1 (5 bases). Germline-derived CDR1 and CDR2 are LGHDT and YNNKEL (reference sequence). This CDR3 contains 11 residues. Trimming left V 4 bases short and J 9 bases short, with 7 bases between. CDR3 sequence: CASSPGSEQFF. CDR3 DNA: TGTGCCAGCAGCCCAGGGTCTGAGCAGTTCTTC.

This rearrangement joins TRBV10-2 to TRBJ1-2, with D possibly TRBD1 on 5 matching bases. The germline V and J ends were trimmed by 6 bases and 5 bases, with 10 bases remaining between them. From germline, CDR1 is WSHSY and CDR2 SAAADI. The CDR3 loop spans 12 amino acids. The CDR3 DNA reads as TGCGCCAGCAGGGACTCAGGGTATGGCTACACCTTC. Translating it yields CASRDSGYGYTF.

V usage is TRBV30 and J usage is TRBJ1-1; D gene ambiguous. The CDR3 loop spans 12 amino acids. V lost 4 bases, J lost 7 bases, and 13 bases lay in between. From germline, CDR1 is GTSNPN and CDR2 SVGIG (reference sequence). The chain's CDR3 is CAWKRLPFEAFF. In nucleotides, the CDR3 is TGTGCCTGGAAGCGGCTCCCTTTTGAAGCTTTCTTT.

This clone was detected only a few times. This sequence joins TRBV7-9 and TRBJ1-2; TRBD1 agrees at 8 bases. The V and J ends lost 11 bases and 0 bases, in that order; junction bases with no gene match: 11. Germline CDR1 reads SEHNR; CDR2 reads FQNEAQ (reference sequence). The CDR3 consists of 15 residues. Written as DNA, the CDR3 is TGTGCCGTCCGGGACAGGACATTTACTAACTATGGCTACACCTTC. Its translation: CAVRDRTFTNYGYTF.

V is TRBV6-5 and J is TRBJ1-5; D might be TRBD1 (6 bases). Trimming took off 6 bases at V and 9 bases at J, with 21 bases between the two ends. The CDR3 has 15 amino acids. From germline, CDR1 is MNHEY and CDR2 SVGAGI. CDR3 nucleotides: TGTGCCAGCAGCTGGGCAGGGGACGGCGCAGGGCCCCAGCATTTT. Translating it yields CASSWAGDGAGPQHF.

This rearrangement joins TRBV7-9 to TRBJ2-1, with D perhaps being TRBD1 or TRBD2 (5 bases each). Per the germline V gene, CDR1 is SEHNR and CDR2 is FQNEAQ (reference sequence). The germline V and J ends were trimmed by 4 bases and 8 bases, with 9 bases remaining between them. The CDR3 extends over 12 amino acids. The CDR3 DNA reads TGTGCCAGCAGCTCAGAGGGGTATGAGCAGTTCTTC. Translating gives CASSSEGYEQFF.

The CDR3 sequence: CASSQEFGFPGNTIYF. The CDR3 bases are TGTGCCAGCAGCCAAGAGTTTGGGTTCCCTGGAAACACCATATATTTT. This chain uses TRBV14 with TRBJ1-3; no definite D call. Trimming pared 0 bases from V and 2 bases from J, leaving 11 bases between. The CDR3 extends over 16 amino acids. Looked up from germline, CDR1 is SGHDN and CDR2 is FVKESK. Using reference TRBV14 and TRBJ1-3 for the parts outside the CDR3, the full variable domain is EAGVTQFPSHSVIEKGQTVTLRCDPISGHDNLYWYRRVMGKEIKFLLHFVKESKQDESGMPNNRFLAERTGGTYSTLKVQPAELEDSGVYFCASSQEFGFPGNTIYFGEGSWLTVV.

This rearrangement joins TRBV9 to TRBJ1-1, with no clear D. This CDR3 contains 13 residues. Trimming pared 4 bases from V and 5 bases from J, leaving 12 bases between. The germline CDR1 and CDR2 sequences are SGDLS and YYNGEE. This CDR3 is CASSPWEGTEAFF. CDR3 coding DNA: TGTGCCAGCAGCCCTTGGGAGGGAACTGAAGCTTTCTTT.

The chain combines TRBV6-5 with TRBJ2-7, with 12 bases matching TRBD2. V dropped 5 bases and J dropped 3; count of bases not matched to a gene: 2. Germline CDR1 reads MNHEY; CDR2 reads SVGAGI. The CDR3 has 14 amino acids. CDR3 protein: CASSRTSGNYEQYF. CDR3 sequence (DNA): TGTGCCAGCAGTAGGACTAGCGGGAACTACGAGCAGTACTTC.

The chain combines TRBV3-1 (or the pseudogene TRBV3-2) with TRBJ2-3, with 7 bases lining up with TRBD2. Per germline, CDR1 LGHDT and CDR2 YNNKEL (reference sequence). CDR3 length: 13 residues. V gave up 4 bases and J gave up 7 bases; unmatched junction bases: 5. Here the CDR3 DNA reads TGTGCCAGCAGCCCTTCTAGCGGAAATACGCAGTATTTT. It translates to CASSPSSGNTQYF.